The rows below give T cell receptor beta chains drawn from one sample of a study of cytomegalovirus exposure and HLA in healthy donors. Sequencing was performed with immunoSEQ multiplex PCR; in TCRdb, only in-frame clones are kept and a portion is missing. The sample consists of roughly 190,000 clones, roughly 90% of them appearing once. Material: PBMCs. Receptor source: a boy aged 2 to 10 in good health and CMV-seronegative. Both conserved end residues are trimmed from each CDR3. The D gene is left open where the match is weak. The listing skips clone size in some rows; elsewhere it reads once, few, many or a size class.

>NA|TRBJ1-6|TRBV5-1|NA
ASSRDPENSPLH
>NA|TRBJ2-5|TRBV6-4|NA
ASSLPGKETQY
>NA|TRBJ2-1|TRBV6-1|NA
ASSEDLSPYNEQF
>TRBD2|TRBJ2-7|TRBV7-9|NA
ASSLRLAGFNVGNEQY
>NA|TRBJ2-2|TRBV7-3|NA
ASSPGQPNTGELF
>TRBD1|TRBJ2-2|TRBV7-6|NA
ASSLHIDRAGSGELF
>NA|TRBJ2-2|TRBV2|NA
ASSQGGTGELF
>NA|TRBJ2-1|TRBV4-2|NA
ASSQDRASYNEQF
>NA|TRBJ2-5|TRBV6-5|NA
ASSYSLGPQETQY
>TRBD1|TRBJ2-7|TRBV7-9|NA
ATEAGDRGISYEQY
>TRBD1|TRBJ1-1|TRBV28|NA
AGGQGGTEAF
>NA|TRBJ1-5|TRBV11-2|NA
ASSQGGGRGMPQH
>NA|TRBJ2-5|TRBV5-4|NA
ASSLGLWETQY
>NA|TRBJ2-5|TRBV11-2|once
ASSVTVGPGRETQY
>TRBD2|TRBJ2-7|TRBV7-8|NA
ASSLVWAGTSNEQY